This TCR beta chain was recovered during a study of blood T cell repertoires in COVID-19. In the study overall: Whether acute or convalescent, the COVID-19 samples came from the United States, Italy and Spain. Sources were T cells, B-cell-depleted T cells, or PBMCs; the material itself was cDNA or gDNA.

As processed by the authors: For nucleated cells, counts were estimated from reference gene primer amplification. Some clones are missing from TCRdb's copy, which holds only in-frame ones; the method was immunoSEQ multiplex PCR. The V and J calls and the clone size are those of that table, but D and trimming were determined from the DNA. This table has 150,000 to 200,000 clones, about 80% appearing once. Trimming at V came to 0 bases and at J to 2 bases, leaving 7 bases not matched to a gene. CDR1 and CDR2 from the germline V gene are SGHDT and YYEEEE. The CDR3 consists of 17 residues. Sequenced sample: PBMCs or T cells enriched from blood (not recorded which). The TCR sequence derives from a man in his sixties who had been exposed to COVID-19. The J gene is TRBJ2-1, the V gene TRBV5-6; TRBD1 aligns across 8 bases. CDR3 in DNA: TGTGCCAGCAGCTTGGGGCCGACAGGGGATACCTACAATGAGCAGTTCTTC. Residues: CASSLGPTGDTYNEQFF.